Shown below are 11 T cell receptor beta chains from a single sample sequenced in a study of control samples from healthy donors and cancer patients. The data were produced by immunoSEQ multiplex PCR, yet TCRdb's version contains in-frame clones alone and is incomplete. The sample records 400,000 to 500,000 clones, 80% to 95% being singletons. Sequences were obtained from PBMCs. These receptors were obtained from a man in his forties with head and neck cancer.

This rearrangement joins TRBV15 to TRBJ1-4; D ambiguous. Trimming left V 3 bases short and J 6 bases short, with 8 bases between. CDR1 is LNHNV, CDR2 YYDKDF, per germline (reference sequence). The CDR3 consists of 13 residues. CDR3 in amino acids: CATSRGRDEKLFF. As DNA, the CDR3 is TGTGCCACCAGCAGGGGGAGAGATGAAAAACTGTTTTTT.

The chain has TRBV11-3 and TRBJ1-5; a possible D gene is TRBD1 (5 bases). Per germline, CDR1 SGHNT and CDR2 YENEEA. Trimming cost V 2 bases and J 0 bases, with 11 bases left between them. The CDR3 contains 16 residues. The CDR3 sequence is CASSLLLQDSNQPQHF. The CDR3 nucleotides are TGTGCCAGCAGCTTATTATTACAGGATAGCAATCAGCCCCAGCATTTT.

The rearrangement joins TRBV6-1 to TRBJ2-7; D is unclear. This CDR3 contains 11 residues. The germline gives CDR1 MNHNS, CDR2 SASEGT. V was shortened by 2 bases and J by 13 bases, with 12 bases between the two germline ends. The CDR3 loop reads CASSETPSVYF. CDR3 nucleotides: TGTGCCAGCAGTGAAACGCCCAGCGTCTACTTC.

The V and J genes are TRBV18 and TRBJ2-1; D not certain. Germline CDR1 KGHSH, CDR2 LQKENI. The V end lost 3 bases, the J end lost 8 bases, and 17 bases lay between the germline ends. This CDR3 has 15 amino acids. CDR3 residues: CASSPAFAVSHEQFF. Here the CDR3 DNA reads TGTGCCAGCTCACCTGCGTTCGCAGTATCCCATGAGCAGTTCTTC.

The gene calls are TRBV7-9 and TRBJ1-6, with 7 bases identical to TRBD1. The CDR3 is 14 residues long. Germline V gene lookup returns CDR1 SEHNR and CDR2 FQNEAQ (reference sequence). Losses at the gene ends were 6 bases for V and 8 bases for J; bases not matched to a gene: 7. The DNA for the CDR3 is TGTGCCAGCAGTCACCGGGACAGTGATTCACCCCTCCACTTT. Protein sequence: CASSHRDSDSPLHF.

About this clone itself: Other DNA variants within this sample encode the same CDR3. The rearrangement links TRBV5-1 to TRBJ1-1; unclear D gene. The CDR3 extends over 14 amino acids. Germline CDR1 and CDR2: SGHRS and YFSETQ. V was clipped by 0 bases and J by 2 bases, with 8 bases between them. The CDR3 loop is CASSLVGTNTEAFF. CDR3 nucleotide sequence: TGCGCCAGCAGCTTGGTTGGCACCAACACTGAAGCTTTCTTT.

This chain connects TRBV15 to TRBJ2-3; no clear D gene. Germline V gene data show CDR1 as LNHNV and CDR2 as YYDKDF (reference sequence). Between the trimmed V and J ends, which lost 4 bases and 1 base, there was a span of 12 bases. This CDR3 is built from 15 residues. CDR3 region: CATSIPRVGTDTQYF. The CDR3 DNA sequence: TGTGCCACCAGCATCCCCCGAGTGGGCACAGATACGCAGTATTTT.

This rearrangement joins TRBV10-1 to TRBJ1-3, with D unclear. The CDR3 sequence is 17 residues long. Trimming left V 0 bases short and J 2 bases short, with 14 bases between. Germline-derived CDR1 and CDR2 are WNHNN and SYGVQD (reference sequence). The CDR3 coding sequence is TGCGCCAGCAGTGAGTCGGCTTTTGGGTTAACTGGAAACACCATATATTTT. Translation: CASSESAFGLTGNTIYF.

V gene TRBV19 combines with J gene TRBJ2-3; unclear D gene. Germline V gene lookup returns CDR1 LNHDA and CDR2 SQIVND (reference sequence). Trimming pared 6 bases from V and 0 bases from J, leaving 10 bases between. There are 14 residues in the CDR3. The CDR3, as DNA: TGTGCCAGTAGCCAGCAGACTAGCACAGATACGCAGTATTTT. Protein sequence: CASSQQTSTDTQYF.

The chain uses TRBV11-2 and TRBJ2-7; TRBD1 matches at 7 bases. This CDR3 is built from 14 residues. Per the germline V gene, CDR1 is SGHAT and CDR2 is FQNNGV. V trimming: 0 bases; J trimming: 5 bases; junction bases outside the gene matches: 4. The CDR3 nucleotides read TGTGCCAGCAGCTTAGACAGGGGGTTAGACGAGCAGTACTTC. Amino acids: CASSLDRGLDEQYF.

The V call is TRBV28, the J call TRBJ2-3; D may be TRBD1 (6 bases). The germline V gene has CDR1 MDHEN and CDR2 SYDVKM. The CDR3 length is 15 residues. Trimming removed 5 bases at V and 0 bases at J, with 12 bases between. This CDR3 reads CASSTTGTSTDTQYF. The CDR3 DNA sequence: TGTGCCAGCAGTACTACAGGGACAAGCACAGATACGCAGTATTTT.